These T cell receptor beta chains were read from a single sample in a study of T cells after yellow fever vaccination. TCRdb itself ran the 5' RACE reads through MiXCR, one entry per CDR3 protein. Of roughly 500,000 distinct CDR3 sequences in the sample, under 25% are singletons; the top ten hold approximately 15%. The source was PBMCs, collected 15 days after the yellow fever booster vaccination. The source is a man aged 25 to 45 who received the YFV17D yellow fever vaccine. Each CDR3 is given with its conserved first and last residue. A D gene is named only where the DNA matches it firmly. Where a row states a size, it is once, few, many or the class of an expanded clone; other rows omit it.

d_call	v_call	cdr3_length	clone_size	j_call	cdr3_aa	cdr3_nt
-	TRBV23-1	12	few	TRBJ2-1	CASIRANNEQFF	TGCGCCAGCATTCGGGCGAACAATGAGCAGTTCTTC
TRBD1	TRBV6-5	15	many	TRBJ2-7	CASSSRDRSSYEQYF	TGTGCCAGCAGTTCCCGGGACAGGAGCTCCTACGAGCAGTACTTC
TRBD2	TRBV12-3/TRBV12-4	15	-	TRBJ2-2	CASREGGRYTGELFF	TGTGCCAGCAGAGAGGGCGGGAGATACACCGGGGAGCTGTTTTTT
-	TRBV15	14	many	TRBJ2-2	CATNSLGPTGELFF	TGTGCCACCAACTCCCTGGGGCCCACCGGGGAGCTGTTTTTT
TRBD2	TRBV7-2	17	-	TRBJ2-2	CASSFSGRAFNTGELFF	TGTGCCAGCAGCTTTAGCGGGAGGGCCTTTAACACCGGGGAGCTGTTTTTT
-	TRBV6-5	13	few	TRBJ2-1	CASSYSIDNEQFF	TGTGCCAGCAGTTACTCGATCGACAATGAGCAGTTCTTC
-	TRBV29-1	12	few	TRBJ2-1	CSVGRGSNEQFF	TGCAGCGTTGGGCGAGGGAGCAATGAGCAGTTCTTC
-	TRBV6-1	14	-	TRBJ1-5	CASSRQKNDQPQHF	TGTGCCAGCAGCCGACAGAAGAATGATCAGCCCCAGCATTTT
TRBD2	TRBV6-1	18	-	TRBJ2-2	CASRGRASGRVHPGELFF	TGTGCCAGCAGGGGCAGGGCTAGCGGGAGGGTTCACCCCGGGGAGCTGTTTTTT
-	TRBV20-1	19	-	TRBJ2-1	CSAILLSIYPRSSYNEQFF	TGCAGTGCTATTTTACTTAGTATTTACCCTCGGAGCTCCTACAATGAGCAGTTCTTC
-	TRBV7-9	13	-	TRBJ1-1	CASSSGSRTEAFF	TGTGCCAGCAGCTCAGGGTCGCGGACTGAAGCTTTCTTT
-	TRBV30	11	-	TRBJ2-2	CAFTLVRELFF	TGTGCCTTTACTTTAGTCCGGGAGCTGTTTTTT
-	TRBV10-3	13	-	TRBJ2-4	CAISELNVDIQYF	TGTGCCATCAGTGAGTTGAACGTGGACATTCAGTACTTC
TRBD2	TRBV4-3	16	few	TRBJ2-1	CASSQDLADPYNEQFF	TGCGCCAGCAGCCAGGACCTAGCGGACCCCTACAATGAGCAGTTCTTC
-	TRBV5-1	13	many	TRBJ1-2	CASSLGGHYGYTF	TGCGCCAGCAGCTTGGGGGGACACTATGGCTACACCTTC
-	TRBV25-1	14	-	TRBJ1-1	CASSESWRIAEAFF	TGTGCCAGCAGTGAATCCTGGCGAATTGCTGAAGCTTTCTTT
-	TRBV5-1	14	-	TRBJ1-1	CASSLSWVNTEAFF	TGCGCCAGCAGCTTGAGTTGGGTGAACACTGAAGCTTTCTTT
TRBD2	TRBV7-2	14	few	TRBJ2-7	CASRVGTRFYEQYF	TGTGCCAGCAGAGTCGGGACTAGGTTCTACGAGCAGTACTTC
-	TRBV12-3/TRBV12-4	13	-	TRBJ2-1	CASSLGQENEQFF	TGTGCCAGCAGTTTGGGTCAGGAGAATGAGCAGTTCTTC
-	TRBV6-5	15	few	TRBJ1-3	CASSYEPRVGNTIYF	TGTGCCAGCAGTTACGAACCCAGGGTCGGAAACACCATATATTTT
-	TRBV18	13	-	TRBJ2-7	CASSPRWEYEQYF	TGTGCCAGCTCACCAAGGTGGGAATACGAGCAGTACTTC
-	TRBV7-8	18	-	TRBJ2-4	CASSLGWTAGRAKNIQYF	TGTGCCAGCAGCTTAGGTTGGACAGCCGGTCGGGCCAAAAACATTCAGTACTTC
-	TRBV5-5	16	few	TRBJ2-7	CASSSRQRHSSYEQYF	TGTGCCAGCAGCTCAAGACAGAGACATAGCTCCTACGAGCAGTACTTC
-	TRBV12-3/TRBV12-4	11	-	TRBJ1-1	CASTYAGEAFF	TGTGCCAGCACCTATGCAGGTGAAGCTTTCTTT
TRBD2	TRBV7-9	15	few	TRBJ2-3	CASSHPFTSADTQYF	TGTGCCAGCAGCCACCCCTTTACTAGCGCAGATACGCAGTATTTT
TRBD2	TRBV20-1	14	-	TRBJ2-1	CSAPLAGGSHEQFF	TGCAGTGCTCCCCTAGCGGGAGGAAGTCATGAGCAGTTCTTC
TRBD1	TRBV5-1	15	-	TRBJ2-5	CASNRAGGPQETQYF	TGCGCCAGCAATCGGGCAGGGGGTCCTCAAGAGACCCAGTACTTC
-	TRBV28	9	-	TRBJ2-7	CASGNEQYF	TGTGCCAGCGGCAACGAGCAGTACTTC
-	TRBV20-1	14	-	TRBJ2-3	CSARGSQTTDTQYF	TGCAGTGCTAGAGGAAGCCAGACCACAGATACGCAGTATTTT
-	TRBV29-1	13	-	TRBJ2-5	CSVLPGWEETQYF	TGCAGCGTTTTACCGGGCTGGGAAGAGACCCAGTACTTC
-	TRBV5-6	21	few	TRBJ2-1	CASSLIYRQWEHSLNYNEQFF	TGTGCCAGCAGCTTGATATACAGACAGTGGGAGCACTCGCTAAACTACAATGAGCAGTTCTTC
TRBD2	TRBV7-2	15	-	TRBJ2-1	CASSLFSGRVSEQFF	TGTGCCAGCAGCTTGTTTAGCGGGAGAGTTTCTGAGCAGTTCTTC
-	TRBV7-8	15	few	TRBJ2-1	CASRRGGEWVNEQFF	TGTGCCAGCCGCAGAGGGGGGGAATGGGTCAATGAGCAGTTCTTC
-	TRBV7-2	15	-	TRBJ2-3	CASSLFATSTDTQYF	TGTGCCAGCAGCTTATTTGCAACTAGCACAGATACGCAGTATTTT
-	TRBV5-6	13	-	TRBJ1-4	CASSRGGGGKLFF	TGTGCCAGCAGCCGCGGGGGGGGTGGAAAACTGTTTTTT
-	TRBV5-1	14	few	TRBJ2-5	CASSLEDPRGTQYF	TGCGCCAGCAGCTTGGAGGACCCCCGGGGGACCCAGTACTTC
TRBD2	TRBV12-3/TRBV12-4	14	few	TRBJ2-3	CASSFGGGVDTQYF	TGTGCCAGCAGTTTTGGGGGAGGGGTGGATACGCAGTATTTT
TRBD2	TRBV10-2	14	-	TRBJ2-1	CASSGSSGINEQFF	TGCGCCAGCAGTGGATCTAGCGGGATCAATGAGCAGTTCTTC
TRBD2	TRBV7-2	15	-	TRBJ2-7	CASSPRRDYLYEQYF	TGTGCCAGCAGCCCCCGCCGGGACTACCTCTACGAGCAGTACTTC
-	TRBV12-3/TRBV12-4	15	few	TRBJ2-1	CASSLRYNSYNEQFF	TGTGCCAGCAGTTTACGCTACAACTCCTACAATGAGCAGTTCTTC
-	TRBV18	13	-	TRBJ1-4	CASSGAENEKLFF	TGTGCCAGCTCAGGGGCGGAAAATGAAAAACTGTTTTTT
-	TRBV5-1	16	few	TRBJ2-1	CASSLAGTTSYNEQFF	TGCGCCAGCAGCTTGGCCGGGACAACCTCCTACAATGAGCAGTTCTTC
-	TRBV28	13	-	TRBJ2-2	CASRRLFTGELFF	TGTGCCAGCAGACGACTGTTCACCGGGGAGCTGTTTTTT
-	TRBV12-3/TRBV12-4	13	few	TRBJ2-4	CASSLDPKNIQYF	TGTGCCAGCAGTTTAGACCCCAAAAACATTCAGTACTTC
TRBD2	TRBV27	16	-	TRBJ2-3	CASSSNSGRVTDTQYF	TGTGCCAGCAGTTCCAATAGCGGGAGGGTCACAGATACGCAGTATTTT
-	TRBV18	14	few	TRBJ2-1	CASSFDPSYNEQFF	TGTGCCAGCTCATTCGACCCTTCCTACAATGAGCAGTTCTTC